Below, 22 T cell receptor beta chains from the same sample are listed, as sequenced in a study of cytomegalovirus exposure and HLA in healthy donors. The PCR was carried out with 60 Vbeta primers and 13 Jbeta primers. Some clones are missing from TCRdb's copy, which holds only in-frame ones; the method was immunoSEQ multiplex PCR. The sample has some 140,000 clones, 70% to 80% seen once. Sequenced: PBMCs. Every receptor here comes from a man in his thirties or forties in good health and CMV-seronegative.

The genes are TRBV2 and TRBJ2-5; 9 nucleotides line up with TRBD1. Germline V gives CDR1 SNHLY, CDR2 FYNNEI. The CDR3 is 16 amino acids. The trim removed 6 bases at V and 2 bases at J, leaving 10 bases unmatched. In DNA form, the CDR3 reads TGTGCCAGCAGGCAAGGGGGGGGACAGGGACAAGAGACCCAGTACTTC. It specifies CASRQGGGQGQETQYF.

The rearrangement uses TRBV4-3 and TRBJ1-1; maybe TRBD1 (6 bases). With 3 bases removed from V and 4 bases from J, the gap between germline ends came to 24 bases. The CDR3 sequence is 18 residues long. Germline CDR1 is LGHNA and CDR2 is YSLEER. The CDR3 is CASSHPQGGGVTRTEAFF. CDR3 bases: TGCGCCAGCAGCCACCCCCAAGGGGGAGGGGTAACTCGCACTGAAGCTTTCTTT.

The J gene is TRBJ1-1, the V gene TRBV7-8, with D maybe TRBD1 (5 bases). The CDR3 sequence is 12 residues long. V was pared by 5 bases and J by 7 bases, with 11 bases between. The germline V gene has CDR1 SGHVS and CDR2 FQNEAQ. The CDR3 sequence: CASSTRVGEAFF. The CDR3 nucleotides read TGTGCCAGCAGCACCAGGGTTGGTGAAGCTTTCTTT.

This clone was detected a few times. The genes are TRBV7-9 and TRBJ1-1; D is perhaps TRBD1 (5 bases). CDR3 size: 13 residues. The V and J ends lost 1 base and 4 bases respectively, with 7 bases between them. Germline lookup yields CDR1 SEHNR and CDR2 FQNEAQ (reference sequence). CDR3 nucleotides: TGTGCCAGCAGCTTAGAAACAGGCACTGAAGCTTTCTTT. It encodes CASSLETGTEAFF. Filled out from reference TRBV7-9 and TRBJ1-1, the complete variable domain reads DTGVSQNPRHKITKRGQNVTFRCDPISEHNRLYWYRQTLGQGPEFLTYFQNEAQLEKSRLLSDRFSAERPKGSFSTLEIQRTEQGDSAMYLCASSLETGTEAFFGQGTRLTVV.

The CDR3 DNA reads as TGTGCCAGCAGCCCAAGGGCGGGGGGCGGGGATGAGCAGTTCTTC. Translation: CASSPRAGGGDEQFF. The V call is TRBV2, the J call TRBJ2-1, with 8 bases identical to TRBD2. CDR1 is SNHLY and CDR2 is FYNNEI in the germline V gene. Trimming at V came to 6 bases and at J to 8 bases, leaving 12 bases not matched to a gene. The CDR3 runs to 15 residues. Variable domain in full (rest from reference TRBV2 and TRBJ2-1): EPEVTQTPSHQVTQMGQEVILRCVPISNHLYFYWYRQILGQKVEFLVSFYNNEISEKSEIFDDQFSVERPDGSNFTLKIRSTKLEDSAMYFCASSPRAGGGDEQFFGPGTRLTVL.

The chain couples TRBV10-3 to TRBJ2-1; possibly TRBD1 for D (5 bases). Germline CDR1 reads ENHRY; CDR2 reads SYGVKD. The CDR3 contains 17 residues. V was cut by 0 bases and J by 0 bases, with 12 bases left in between. CDR3 in amino acids: CAISESRVLSSYNEQFF. The CDR3 nucleotides read TGTGCCATCAGTGAGTCCAGGGTGTTAAGCTCCTACAATGAGCAGTTCTTC.

The chain joins TRBV7-2 to TRBJ2-1; TRBD1 might be the D (6 bases). Germline lookup yields CDR1 SGHTA and CDR2 FQGNSA. The CDR3 runs to 17 residues. The V gene lost 2 bases and the J gene lost 6 bases, with 20 bases spanning the gap. The CDR3 loop is CASSLSVDWGPFNEQFF. For the CDR3, the DNA is TGTGCCAGCAGCTTAAGTGTAGATTGGGGGCCTTTCAATGAGCAGTTCTTC.

The chain joins TRBV28 to TRBJ1-1; the D gene is possibly TRBD1 (6 bases). The CDR3 spans 13 residues. The V end was cut by 8 bases, the J end by 5 bases, with 15 bases between. CDR1 and CDR2 (germline): MDHEN, SYDVKM. CDR3 in amino acids: CASSQGAKTEAFF. DNA for the CDR3: TGTGCCAGCTCACAGGGTGCAAAGACTGAAGCTTTCTTT. Full variable domain (outside the CDR3, taken from reference TRBV28 and TRBJ1-1): DVKVTQSSRYLVKRTGEKVFLECVQDMDHENMFWYRQDPGLGLRLIYFSYDVKMKEKGDIPEGYSVSREKKERFSLILESASTNQTSMYLCASSQGAKTEAFFGQGTRLTVV.

The chain uses TRBV9 and TRBJ2-2; D unclear. This CDR3 comprises 13 residues. V dropped 4 bases and J dropped 1 base, with 5 bases sitting between them. CDR1 is SGDLS and CDR2 is YYNGEE in the germline V gene. The CDR3 sequence is CASSPRNTGELFF. CDR3 coding DNA: TGTGCCAGCAGCCCCCGGAACACCGGGGAGCTGTTTTTT.

This clone was detected once. V and J are TRBV9 and TRBJ2-5, with 10 bases identical to TRBD2. CDR3 length equals 18 residues. CDR1 is SGDLS, CDR2 YYNGEE, per germline. V was pared by 2 bases and J by 1 base, with 11 bases of the junction left unmatched. This CDR3 reads CASSVLAGGRDSQETQYF. The DNA of the CDR3 is TGTGCCAGCAGCGTCTTAGCGGGGGGCCGTGACAGCCAAGAGACCCAGTACTTC.

This clone came up a few times. The CDR3 DNA follows: TGTGCCAGCAGCTTACTCCGGGGGGAAGAGACCCAGTACTTC. Its translation: CASSLLRGEETQYF. The chain combines TRBV5-6 with TRBJ2-5, with TRBD2 matching 7 bases. This CDR3 has 14 amino acids. The V segment lost 2 bases and the J segment 3 bases; nucleotides outside the gene matches: 4. Per the germline V gene, CDR1 is SGHDT and CDR2 is YYEEEE.

This clone was observed a single time. The chain couples TRBV29-1 to TRBJ2-5; the D gene is possibly TRBD1 (5 bases). The CDR3 has 13 residues. CDR1 SQVTM and CDR2 ANQGSEA come from the germline V gene. V lost 2 bases and J lost 5, with 12 bases in between. The CDR3 region has the DNA TGCAGCGTTGAAACTGGGGCCGGTGAGACCCAGTACTTC. Translated: CSVETGAGETQYF.

V gene TRBV5-1 combines with J gene TRBJ2-1; TRBD1 aligns across 7 bases. Looked up from germline, CDR1 is SGHRS and CDR2 is YFSETQ. There are 13 residues in the CDR3. Trimming cost V 5 bases and J 4 bases; bases outside gene matches: 3. CDR3 amino acids: CASRRDSYNEQFF. As DNA, the CDR3 is TGCGCCAGCAGACGGGACAGTTACAATGAGCAGTTCTTC.

V and J are TRBV5-1 and TRBJ1-1; 10 bases are a match to TRBD1. CDR3 size: 14 residues. The germline CDR1 and CDR2 sequences are SGHRS and YFSETQ. J gave up 3 bases and V 5 bases, and 4 bases lay outside the gene matches. CDR3 DNA: TGCGCCAGCAGAAGGGACAGGGGAGACACTGAAGCTTTCTTT. This translates into CASRRDRGDTEAFF.

The genes are TRBV5-1 and TRBJ1-3; the D is unclear. V was shortened by 7 bases and J by 2 bases, with 19 bases between the two germline ends. The CDR3 runs to 16 residues. Germline CDR1 and CDR2: SGHRS and YFSETQ. CDR3 region: CASGLGRGFPGNTIYF. CDR3 DNA: TGCGCCAGCGGACTCGGCCGCGGATTTCCTGGAAACACCATATATTTT. Supplemented by reference TRBV5-1 and TRBJ1-3, the full variable domain reads KAGVTQTPRYLIKTRGQQVTLSCSPISGHRSVSWYQQTPGQGLQFLFEYFSETQRNKGNFPGRFSGRQFSNSRSEMNVSTLELGDSALYLCASGLGRGFPGNTIYFGEGSWLTVV.

This chain joins TRBV9 and TRBJ1-2, with 9 positions matching TRBD1. Germline CDR1 SGDLS, CDR2 YYNGEE. The CDR3 has 13 amino acids. Trimming took 4 bases from V and 6 from J; bases not matched to a gene: 4. CDR3 sequence: CASSPRQGDGYTF. The DNA of the CDR3 is TGTGCCAGCAGCCCTAGACAGGGGGATGGCTACACCTTC. Supplemented by reference TRBV9 and TRBJ1-2, the full variable domain reads DSGVTQTPKHLITATGQRVTLRCSPRSGDLSVYWYQQSLDQGLQFLIQYYNGEERAKGNILERFSAQQFPDLHSELNLSSLELGDSALYFCASSPRQGDGYTFGSGTRLTVV.

The V and J genes are TRBV28 and TRBJ1-2; D ambiguous. V was clipped by 0 bases and J by 6 bases, with 17 bases between them. CDR1 MDHEN and CDR2 SYDVKM come from the germline V gene. The CDR3 covers 16 residues. The DNA of the CDR3 is TGTGCCAGCAGTTTATGGGGCCCTGGGAGGTTCCATGGCTACACCTTC. It yields the protein CASSLWGPGRFHGYTF.

V gene TRBV9 combines with J gene TRBJ2-2, with 8 bases that match TRBD1. Germline values: CDR1 SGDLS, CDR2 YYNGEE. With 0 bases clipped from V and 1 base from J, the junction kept 17 bases outside the gene matches. The CDR3 has 21 amino acids. This CDR3 is CASSVGPVAGGAVLNTGELFF. CDR3 bases: TGTGCCAGCAGCGTAGGCCCCGTCGCAGGGGGCGCGGTATTGAACACCGGGGAGCTGTTTTTT.

The gene calls are TRBV7-6 and TRBJ1-1, with 8 positions matching TRBD1. V lost 6 bases, J lost 4 bases, and 7 bases stayed unmatched. This CDR3 has 14 amino acids. The germline V gene encodes CDR1 SGHVS and CDR2 FNYEAQ. The CDR3 protein is CASSLDRGGTEAFF. CDR3 in DNA: TGTGCCAGCAGTCTAGACAGGGGCGGCACTGAAGCTTTCTTT. Filled out from reference TRBV7-6 and TRBJ1-1, the complete variable domain reads GAGVSQSPRYKVTKRGQDVALRCDPISGHVSLYWYRQALGQGPEFLTYFNYEAQQDKSGLPNDRFSAERPEGSISTLTIQRTEQRDSAMYRCASSLDRGGTEAFFGQGTRLTVV.

This chain links TRBV10-3 with TRBJ2-3; 10 bases agree with TRBD2. Germline V gene data show CDR1 as ENHRY and CDR2 as SYGVKD. Losses at the gene ends were 3 bases for V and 2 bases for J; bases not matched to a gene: 5. The CDR3 is 16 residues long. The CDR3 loop reads CAISEPSGGSTDTQYF. The CDR3 DNA is TGTGCCATCAGTGAACCTAGCGGGGGTTCCACAGATACGCAGTATTTT.

A few counts support this clone. V usage is TRBV10-3 and J usage is TRBJ2-2; 10 nucleotides match TRBD2. V shed 5 bases and J 6 bases; nucleotides not matched to a gene: 9. CDR3 length: 16 amino acids. Per the germline V gene, CDR1 is ENHRY and CDR2 is SYGVKD. DNA for the CDR3: TGTGCCATCAGTTTTAGCGGGGGGCCTTCCCCCGGGGAGCTGTTTTTT. Translation: CAISFSGGPSPGELFF.

The gene calls are TRBV29-1 and TRBJ2-1, with 10 bases lining up with TRBD2. The junction had 7 bases not matched to a gene; V was cut back by 3 bases and J by 5 bases. Per the germline V gene, CDR1 is SQVTM and CDR2 is ANQGSEA. The CDR3 spans 15 residues. The CDR3 DNA sequence: TGCAGCGTTGACGGAAGCGGGGGGGAAAACAATGAGCAGTTCTTC. Encoded protein: CSVDGSGGENNEQFF.